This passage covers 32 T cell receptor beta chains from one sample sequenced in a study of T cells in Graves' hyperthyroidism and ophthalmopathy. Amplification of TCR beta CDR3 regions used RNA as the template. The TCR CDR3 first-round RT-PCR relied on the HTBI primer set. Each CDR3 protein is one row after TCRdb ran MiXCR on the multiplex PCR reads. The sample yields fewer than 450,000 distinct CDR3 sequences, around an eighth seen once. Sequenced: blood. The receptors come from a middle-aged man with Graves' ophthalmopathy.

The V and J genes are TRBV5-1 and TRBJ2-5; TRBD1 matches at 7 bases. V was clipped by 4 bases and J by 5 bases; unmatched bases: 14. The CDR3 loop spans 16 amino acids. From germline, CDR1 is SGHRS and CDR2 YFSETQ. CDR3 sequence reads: CASSTQRTGARETQYF. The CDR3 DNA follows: TGCGCCAGCAGCACCCAAAGAACAGGGGCCCGGGAGACCCAGTACTTC.

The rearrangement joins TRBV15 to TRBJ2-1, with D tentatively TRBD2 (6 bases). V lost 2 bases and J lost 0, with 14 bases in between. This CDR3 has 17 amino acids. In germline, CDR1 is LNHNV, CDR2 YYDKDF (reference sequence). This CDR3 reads CATSRNLRGSSYNEQFF. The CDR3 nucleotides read TGTGCCACCAGCAGAAACCTTCGGGGGAGCTCCTACAATGAGCAGTTCTTC.

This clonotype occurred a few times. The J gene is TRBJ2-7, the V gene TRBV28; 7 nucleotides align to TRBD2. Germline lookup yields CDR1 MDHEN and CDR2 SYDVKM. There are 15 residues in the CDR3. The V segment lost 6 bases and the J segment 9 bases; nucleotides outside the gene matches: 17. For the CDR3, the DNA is TGTGCCAGCAGGCCCGCGACTAGCTATCGTTCGGCGCAGTACTTC. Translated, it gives CASRPATSYRSAQYF.

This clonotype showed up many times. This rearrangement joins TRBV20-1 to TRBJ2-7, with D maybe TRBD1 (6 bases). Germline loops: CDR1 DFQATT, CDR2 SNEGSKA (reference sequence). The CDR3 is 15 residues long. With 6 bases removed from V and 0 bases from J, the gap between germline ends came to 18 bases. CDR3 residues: CSAKLGQLSSYEQYF. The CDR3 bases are TGCAGTGCAAAACTAGGACAGCTAAGCTCCTACGAGCAGTACTTC.

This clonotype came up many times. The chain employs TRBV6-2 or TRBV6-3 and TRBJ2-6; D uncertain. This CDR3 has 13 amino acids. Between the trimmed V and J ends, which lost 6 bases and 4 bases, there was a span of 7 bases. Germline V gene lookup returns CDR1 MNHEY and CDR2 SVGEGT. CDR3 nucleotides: TGTGCCAGCAGGATGATAGGGGCCAACGTCCTGACTTTC. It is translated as CASRMIGANVLTF.

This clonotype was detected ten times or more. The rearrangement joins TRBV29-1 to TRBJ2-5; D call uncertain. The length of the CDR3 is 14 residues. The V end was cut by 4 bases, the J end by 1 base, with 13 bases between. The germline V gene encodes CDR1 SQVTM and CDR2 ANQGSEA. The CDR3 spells CSVVPSGIQETQYF. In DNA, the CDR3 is TGCAGCGTTGTCCCCAGTGGGATCCAAGAGACCCAGTACTTC.

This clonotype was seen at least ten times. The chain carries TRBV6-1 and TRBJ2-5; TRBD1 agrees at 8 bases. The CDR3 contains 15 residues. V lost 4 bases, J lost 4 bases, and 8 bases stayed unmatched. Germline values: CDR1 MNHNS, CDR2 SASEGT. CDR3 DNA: TGTGCCAGCAGTGCCGGGACAGGTCATTCAGAGACCCAGTACTTC. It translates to CASSAGTGHSETQYF.

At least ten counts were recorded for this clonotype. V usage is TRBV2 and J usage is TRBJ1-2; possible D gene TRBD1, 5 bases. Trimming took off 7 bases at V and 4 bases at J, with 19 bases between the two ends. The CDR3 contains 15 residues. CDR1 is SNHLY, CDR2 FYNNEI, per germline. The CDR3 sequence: CASIIVRQQRYGYTF. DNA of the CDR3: TGTGCCAGCATTATCGTCCGACAGCAACGCTATGGCTACACCTTC.

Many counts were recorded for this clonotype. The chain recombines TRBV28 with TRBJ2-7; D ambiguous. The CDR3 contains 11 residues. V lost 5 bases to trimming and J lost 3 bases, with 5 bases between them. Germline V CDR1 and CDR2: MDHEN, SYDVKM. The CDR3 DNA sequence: TGTGCCAGCAGTCCCTTCTACGAGCAGTACTTC. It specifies CASSPFYEQYF. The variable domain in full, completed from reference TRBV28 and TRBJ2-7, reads DVKVTQSSRYLVKRTGEKVFLECVQDMDHENMFWYRQDPGLGLRLIYFSYDVKMKEKGDIPEGYSVSREKKERFSLILESASTNQTSMYLCASSPFYEQYFGPGTRLTVT.

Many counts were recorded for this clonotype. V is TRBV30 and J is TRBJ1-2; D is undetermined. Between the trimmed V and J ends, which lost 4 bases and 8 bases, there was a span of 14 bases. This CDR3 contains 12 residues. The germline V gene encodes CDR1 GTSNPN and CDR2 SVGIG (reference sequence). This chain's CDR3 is CAWMAGPHGYTF. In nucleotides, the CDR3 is TGTGCCTGGATGGCCGGCCCGCACGGCTACACCTTC.

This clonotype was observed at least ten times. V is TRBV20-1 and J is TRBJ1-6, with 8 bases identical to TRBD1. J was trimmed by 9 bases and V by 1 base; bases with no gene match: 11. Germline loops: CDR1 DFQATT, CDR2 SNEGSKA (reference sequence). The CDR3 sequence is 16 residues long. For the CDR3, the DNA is TGCAGTGCTAGAGTGGGATCAGGGGGCATTAGTTCACCCCTCCACTTT. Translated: CSARVGSGGISSPLHF.

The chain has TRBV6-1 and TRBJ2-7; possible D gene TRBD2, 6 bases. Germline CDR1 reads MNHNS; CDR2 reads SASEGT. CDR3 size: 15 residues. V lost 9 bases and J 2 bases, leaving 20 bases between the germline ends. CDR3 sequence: CASRLTLASTYEQYF. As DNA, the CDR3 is TGTGCCAGTCGACTCACGCTAGCGTCGACCTACGAGCAGTACTTC.

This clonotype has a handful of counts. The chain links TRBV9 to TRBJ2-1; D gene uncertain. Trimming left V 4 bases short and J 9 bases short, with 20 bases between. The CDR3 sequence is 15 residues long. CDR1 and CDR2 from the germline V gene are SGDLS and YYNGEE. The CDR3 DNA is TGTGCCAGCAGCCTCACAACGGCCCCCTCGAGTGAGCAGTTCTTC. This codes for CASSLTTAPSSEQFF.

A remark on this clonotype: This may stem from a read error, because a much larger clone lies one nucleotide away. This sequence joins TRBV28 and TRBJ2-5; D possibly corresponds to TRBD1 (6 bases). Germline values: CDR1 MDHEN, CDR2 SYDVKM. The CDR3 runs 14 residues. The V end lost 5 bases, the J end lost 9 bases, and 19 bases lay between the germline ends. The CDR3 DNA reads TGTGCCAGCAGTCCCCGTTCAGGGGTTTTGTCCCAGTACTTC. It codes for CASSPRSGVLSQYF.

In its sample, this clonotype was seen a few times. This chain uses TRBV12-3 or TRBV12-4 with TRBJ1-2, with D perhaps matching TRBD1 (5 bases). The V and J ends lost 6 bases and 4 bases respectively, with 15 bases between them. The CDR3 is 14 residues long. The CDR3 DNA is TGTGCCAGCAGCCTCCGTCAGGGTGTCTATGGCTACACCTTC. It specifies CASSLRQGVYGYTF.

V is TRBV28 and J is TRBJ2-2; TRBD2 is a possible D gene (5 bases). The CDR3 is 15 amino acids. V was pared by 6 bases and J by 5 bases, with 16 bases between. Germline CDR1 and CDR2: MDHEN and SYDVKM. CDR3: CASRPHEGWTGELFF. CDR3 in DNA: TGTGCCAGCAGACCTCATGAGGGCTGGACCGGGGAGCTGTTTTTT.

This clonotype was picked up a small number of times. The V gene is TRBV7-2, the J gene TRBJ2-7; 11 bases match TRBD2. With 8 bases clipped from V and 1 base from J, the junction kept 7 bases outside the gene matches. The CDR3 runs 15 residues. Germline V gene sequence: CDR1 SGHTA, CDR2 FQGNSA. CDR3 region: CASRQTSGNSYEQYF. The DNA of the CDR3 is TGTGCCAGCCGTCAGACTAGCGGGAATTCCTACGAGCAGTACTTC. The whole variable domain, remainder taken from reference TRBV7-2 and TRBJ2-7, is GAGVSQSPSNKVTEKGKDVELRCDPISGHTALYWYRQSLGQGLEFLIYFQGNSAPDKSGLPSDRFSAERTGGSVSTLTIQRTQQEDSAVYLCASRQTSGNSYEQYFGPGTRLTVT.

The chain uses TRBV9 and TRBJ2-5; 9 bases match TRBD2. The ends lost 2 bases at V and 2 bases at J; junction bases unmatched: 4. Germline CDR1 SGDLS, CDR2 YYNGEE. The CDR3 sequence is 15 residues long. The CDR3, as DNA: TGTGCCAGCAGCGTGCTAGCGGGAAGGCAAGAGACCCAGTACTTC. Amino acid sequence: CASSVLAGRQETQYF. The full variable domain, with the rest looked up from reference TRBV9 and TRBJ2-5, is DSGVTQTPKHLITATGQRVTLRCSPRSGDLSVYWYQQSLDQGLQFLIQYYNGEERAKGNILERFSAQQFPDLHSELNLSSLELGDSALYFCASSVLAGRQETQYFGPGTRLLVL.

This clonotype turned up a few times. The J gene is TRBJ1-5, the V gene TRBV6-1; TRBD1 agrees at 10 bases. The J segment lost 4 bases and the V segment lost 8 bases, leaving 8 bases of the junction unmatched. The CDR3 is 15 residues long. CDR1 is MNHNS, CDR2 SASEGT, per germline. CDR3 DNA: TGTGCCAGCTCATTGTGGGACAGGGGTAATCAGCCCCAGCATTTT. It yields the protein CASSLWDRGNQPQHF.

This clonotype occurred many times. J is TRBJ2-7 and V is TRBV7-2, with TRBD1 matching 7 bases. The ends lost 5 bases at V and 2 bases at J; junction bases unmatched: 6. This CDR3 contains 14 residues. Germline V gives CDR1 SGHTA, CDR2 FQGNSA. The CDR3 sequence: CASSQGDPPYEQYF. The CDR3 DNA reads TGTGCCAGCAGCCAGGGGGACCCACCCTACGAGCAGTACTTC.

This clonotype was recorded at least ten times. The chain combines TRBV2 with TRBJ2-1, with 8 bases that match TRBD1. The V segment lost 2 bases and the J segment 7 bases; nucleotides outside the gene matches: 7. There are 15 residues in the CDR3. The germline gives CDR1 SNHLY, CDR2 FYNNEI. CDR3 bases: TGTGCCAGCAGTGAATCAGTCAGGGGGCTTAATGAGCAGTTCTTC. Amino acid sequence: CASSESVRGLNEQFF.

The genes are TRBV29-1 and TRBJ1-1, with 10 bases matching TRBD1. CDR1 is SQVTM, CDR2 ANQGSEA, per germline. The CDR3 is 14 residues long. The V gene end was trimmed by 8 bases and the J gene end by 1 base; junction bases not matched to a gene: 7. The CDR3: CSLMGDRGNTEAFF. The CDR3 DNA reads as TGCAGCCTCATGGGGGACAGGGGGAACACTGAAGCTTTCTTT. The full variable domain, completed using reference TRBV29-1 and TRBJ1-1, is SAVISQKPSRDICQRGTSLTIQCQVDSQVTMMFWYRQQPGQSLTLIATANQGSEATYESGFVIDKFPISRPNLTFSTLTVSNMSPEDSSIYLCSLMGDRGNTEAFFGQGTRLTVV.

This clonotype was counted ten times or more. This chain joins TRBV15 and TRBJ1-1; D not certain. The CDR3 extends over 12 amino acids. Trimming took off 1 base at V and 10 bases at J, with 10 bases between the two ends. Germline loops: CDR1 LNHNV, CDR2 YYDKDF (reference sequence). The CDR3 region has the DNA TGTGCCACCAGCAGAGCGCCCTCGGGAGCTTTCTTT. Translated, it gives CATSRAPSGAFF.

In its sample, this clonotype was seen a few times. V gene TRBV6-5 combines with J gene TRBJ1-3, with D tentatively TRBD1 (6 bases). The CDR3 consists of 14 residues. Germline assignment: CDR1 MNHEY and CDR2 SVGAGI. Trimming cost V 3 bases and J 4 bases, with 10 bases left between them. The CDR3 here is CASSYTGTGNTIYF. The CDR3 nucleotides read TGTGCCAGCAGTTATACAGGGACAGGAAACACCATATATTTT.

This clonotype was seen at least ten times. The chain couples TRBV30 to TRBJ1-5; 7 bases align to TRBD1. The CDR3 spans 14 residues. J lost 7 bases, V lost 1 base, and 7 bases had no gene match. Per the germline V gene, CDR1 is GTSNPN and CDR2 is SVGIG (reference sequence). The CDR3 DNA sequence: TGTGCCTGGAGTGCGACAGGGTTTAGGCAGCCCCAGCATTTT. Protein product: CAWSATGFRQPQHF.

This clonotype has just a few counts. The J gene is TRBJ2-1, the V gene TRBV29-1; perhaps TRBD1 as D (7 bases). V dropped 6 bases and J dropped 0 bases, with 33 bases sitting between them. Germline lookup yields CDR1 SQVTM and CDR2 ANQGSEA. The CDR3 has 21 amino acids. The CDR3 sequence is CSVTCPPGRDSPFSSYNEQFF. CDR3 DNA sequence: TGCAGCGTCACCTGTCCTCCGGGGCGGGACAGCCCTTTCAGCTCCTACAATGAGCAGTTCTTC.

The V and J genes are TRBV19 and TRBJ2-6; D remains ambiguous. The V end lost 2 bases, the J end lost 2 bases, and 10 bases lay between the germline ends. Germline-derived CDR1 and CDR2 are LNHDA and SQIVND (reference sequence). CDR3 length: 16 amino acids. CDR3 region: CASSISGRPGANVLTF. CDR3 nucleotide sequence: TGTGCCAGTAGTATATCCGGACGTCCTGGGGCCAACGTCCTGACTTTC.

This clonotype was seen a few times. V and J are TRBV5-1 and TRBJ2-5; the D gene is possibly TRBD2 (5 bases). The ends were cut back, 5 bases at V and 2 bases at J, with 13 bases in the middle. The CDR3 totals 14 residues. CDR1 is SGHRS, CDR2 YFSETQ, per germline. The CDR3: CASSLRGRQETQYF. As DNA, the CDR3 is TGCGCCAGCAGTCTTCGGGGTCGGCAAGAGACCCAGTACTTC.

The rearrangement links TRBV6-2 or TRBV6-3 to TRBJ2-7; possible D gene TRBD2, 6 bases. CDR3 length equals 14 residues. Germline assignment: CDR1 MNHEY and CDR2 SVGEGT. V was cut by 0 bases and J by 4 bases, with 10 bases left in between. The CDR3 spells CASSYSGGRYEQYF. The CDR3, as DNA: TGTGCCAGCAGTTACTCGGGGGGTCGGTACGAGCAGTACTTC.

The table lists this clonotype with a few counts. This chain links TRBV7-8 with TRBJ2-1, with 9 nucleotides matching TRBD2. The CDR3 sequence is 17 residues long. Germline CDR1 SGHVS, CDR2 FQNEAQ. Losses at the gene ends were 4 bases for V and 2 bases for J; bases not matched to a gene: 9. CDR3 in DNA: TGTGCCAGCAGCTCCGATCCAAGCGGGAGGACCTACAATGAGCAGTTCTTC. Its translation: CASSSDPSGRTYNEQFF.

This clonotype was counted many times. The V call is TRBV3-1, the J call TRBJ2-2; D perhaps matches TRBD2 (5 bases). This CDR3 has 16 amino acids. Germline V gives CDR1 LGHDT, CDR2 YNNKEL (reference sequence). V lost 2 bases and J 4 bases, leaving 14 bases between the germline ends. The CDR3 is CASSQNMGVGTGELFF. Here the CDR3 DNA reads TGTGCCAGCAGCCAAAATATGGGAGTCGGCACCGGGGAGCTGTTTTTT.

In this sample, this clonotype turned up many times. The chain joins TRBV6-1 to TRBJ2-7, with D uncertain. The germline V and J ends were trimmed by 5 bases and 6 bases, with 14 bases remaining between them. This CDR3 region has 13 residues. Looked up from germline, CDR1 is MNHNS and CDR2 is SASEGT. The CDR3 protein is CASSTKGSREQYF. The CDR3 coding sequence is TGTGCCAGCAGTACGAAGGGTTCCCGCGAGCAGTACTTC.